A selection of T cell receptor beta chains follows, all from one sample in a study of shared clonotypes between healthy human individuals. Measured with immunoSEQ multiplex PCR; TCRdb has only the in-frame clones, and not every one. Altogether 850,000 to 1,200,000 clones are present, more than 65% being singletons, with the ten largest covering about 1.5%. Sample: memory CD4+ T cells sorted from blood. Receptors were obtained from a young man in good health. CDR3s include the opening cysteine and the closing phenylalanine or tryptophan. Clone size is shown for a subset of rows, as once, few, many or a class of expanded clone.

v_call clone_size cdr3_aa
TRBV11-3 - CASSPGVPANTGELFF
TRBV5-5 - CASSPKEEQFF
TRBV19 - CASTQLSNTGELFF
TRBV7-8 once CASSLVGGTGVSEQYF
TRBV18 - CASSPRGRAQETQYF
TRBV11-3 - CASSLGQGYTDTQYF
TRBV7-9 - CASSPLGDTQYF
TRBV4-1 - CASSSGQGTGNTIYF
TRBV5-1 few CASSSGTRNTEAFF
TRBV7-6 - CASSLGSLNTGELFF
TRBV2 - CASSEARGGSGETQYF
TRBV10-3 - CAISDGAGGNTIYF
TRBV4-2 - CASSQDRRAYEQYF
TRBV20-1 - CSASDDYLQYF
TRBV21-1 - CASTGTGIHTEAFF
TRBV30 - CAWSGKGNTEAFF
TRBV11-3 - CASSFSREDTQYF
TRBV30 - CAWERRGQVSRYTF
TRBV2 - CASSVNREIDEQYF
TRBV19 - CASRVSRDSNSPLHF
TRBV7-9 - CASSLFRDVQETQYF
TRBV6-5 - CASRTSGATTDTQYF
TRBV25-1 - CASSEYIRQNQETQYF
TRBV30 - CAWSRDLLNTEAFF
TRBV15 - CATSRDSGWNEQFF
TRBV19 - CASSPLGSSYEQYF
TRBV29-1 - CSARRDSQTYEQYF
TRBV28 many CASSLQILRRNQPQHF
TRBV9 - CASSVGLGIYNEQFF
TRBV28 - CASRFGGTRSDTQYF
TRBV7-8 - CASSFDRTPYEQYF
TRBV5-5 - CASSLSRTGSPQGEKLFF
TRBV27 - CASRNRQGVNEQFF
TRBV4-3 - CASSQIEGALGTEAFF
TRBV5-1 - CASSDPRTSATGELFF
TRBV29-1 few CSTTSGNADTQYF
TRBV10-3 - CAAGQGAANTEAFF
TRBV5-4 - CASSLPGDSGNTIYF
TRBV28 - CASSRRLAGETQYF
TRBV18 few CASSLTGTGMGDTQYF
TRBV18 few CASSGANHNEQFF
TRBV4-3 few CASSQDRRSSGANVLTF